Listed here are 8 T cell receptor beta chains from one sample, sequenced in a study of T-cell memory formation after mild COVID-19. In TCRdb, the 5' RACE reads were re-called with MiXCR into one record per CDR3 protein. The sample records about 210,000 distinct CDR3 sequences, around 25% being singletons. Sequences were obtained from PBMCs or a T cell subset sorted from them (not recorded which). The receptors here all came from an adult woman who had mild COVID-19 (a few samples of this study predate the infection). Cell type and time point are not known.

This clonotype was counted only a few times. The J gene is TRBJ1-6, the V gene TRBV7-2; D unresolved. The germline V gene has CDR1 SGHTA and CDR2 FQGNSA. The CDR3 covers 15 residues. With 2 bases removed from V and 4 bases from J, the gap between germline ends came to 9 bases. The DNA for the CDR3 is TGTGCCAGCAGCTTAACACAAGCATATAATTCACCCCTCCACTTT. This sequence encodes CASSLTQAYNSPLHF.

This clonotype came up a few times. V usage is TRBV4-2 and J usage is TRBJ2-1, with D uncertain. The CDR3 has 11 residues. The V gene lost 1 base and the J gene lost 10 bases, with 5 bases spanning the gap. Germline lookup yields CDR1 LGHNA and CDR2 YNFKEQ. The CDR3 DNA is TGTGCCAGCAGCCAAGGAGGAGAGCAGTTCTTC. This translates into CASSQGGEQFF.

This clonotype has a handful of counts. This sequence joins TRBV5-6 and TRBJ1-1; D is unclear. The CDR3 covers 14 residues. V gave up 4 bases and J gave up 0 bases, with 10 bases separating them. Germline CDR1 SGHDT, CDR2 YYEEEE. CDR3 in amino acids: CASSPAGVNTEAFF. The CDR3 nucleotides read TGTGCCAGCAGCCCGGCCGGGGTGAACACTGAAGCTTTCTTT.

This clonotype was detected only a few times. The chain carries TRBV4-3 and TRBJ1-5, with a possible D match to TRBD1 (5 bases). Germline lookup yields CDR1 LGHNA and CDR2 YSLEER. The CDR3 extends over 14 amino acids. Trimming took 1 base from V and 9 from J, leaving 13 bases between them. CDR3 coding DNA: TGCGCCAGCAGCCAAGCGCAGGGAAGGTGGCCCCAGCATTTT. It encodes CASSQAQGRWPQHF.

This clonotype has a handful of counts. The J gene is TRBJ1-6, the V gene TRBV7-8; a possible D gene is TRBD1 (6 bases). CDR1 and CDR2 from the germline V gene are SGHVS and FQNEAQ. Trimming took 3 bases from V and 7 from J, leaving 16 bases between them. There are 16 residues in the CDR3. CDR3 nucleotides: TGTGCCAGCAGCTTTAGTAACAGGGCTCGGAATTCACCCCTCCACTTT. This encodes CASSFSNRARNSPLHF.

V and J are TRBV18 and TRBJ2-7, with D possibly matching TRBD1 (5 bases). The CDR3 has 12 residues. CDR1 and CDR2 (germline): KGHSH, LQKENI. Trimming took 3 bases from V and 4 from J, leaving 7 bases between them. The CDR3 reads CASSPTGYEQYF. The CDR3, as DNA: TGTGCCAGCTCACCCACAGGTTACGAGCAGTACTTC.

J is TRBJ1-1 and V is TRBV2; TRBD1 is a possible D gene (6 bases). Germline V gives CDR1 SNHLY, CDR2 FYNNEI. The CDR3 length is 14 residues. Trimming took off 4 bases at V and 0 bases at J, with 9 bases between the two ends. The CDR3 bases are TGTGCCAGCAGTGCCCAGGGGCTGAACACTGAAGCTTTCTTT. It translates to CASSAQGLNTEAFF.

This chain connects TRBV29-1 to TRBJ2-7; TRBD2 agrees at 8 bases. The trim removed 4 bases at V and 5 bases at J, leaving 10 bases unmatched. This CDR3 is 14 amino acids long. From germline, CDR1 is SQVTM and CDR2 ANQGSEA. CDR3 amino acids: CSVVGSGKVNEQYF. The DNA for the CDR3 is TGCAGCGTTGTAGGTAGCGGGAAGGTGAACGAGCAGTACTTC.